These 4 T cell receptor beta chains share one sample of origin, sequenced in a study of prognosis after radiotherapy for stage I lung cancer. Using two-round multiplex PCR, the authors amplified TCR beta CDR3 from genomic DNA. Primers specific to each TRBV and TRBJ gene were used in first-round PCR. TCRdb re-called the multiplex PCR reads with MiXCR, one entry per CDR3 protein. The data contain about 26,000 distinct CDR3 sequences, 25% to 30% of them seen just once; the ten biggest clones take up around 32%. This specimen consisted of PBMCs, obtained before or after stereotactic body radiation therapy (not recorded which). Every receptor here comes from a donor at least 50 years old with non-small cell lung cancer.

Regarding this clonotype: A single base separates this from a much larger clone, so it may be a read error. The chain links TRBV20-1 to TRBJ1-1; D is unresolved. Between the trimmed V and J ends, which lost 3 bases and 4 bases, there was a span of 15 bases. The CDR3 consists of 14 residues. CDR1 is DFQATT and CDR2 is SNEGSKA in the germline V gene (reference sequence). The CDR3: CSARGGVLCTEAFF. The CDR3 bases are TGCAGTGCTAGGGGTGGGGTTCTGTGCACTGAAGCTTTCTTT.

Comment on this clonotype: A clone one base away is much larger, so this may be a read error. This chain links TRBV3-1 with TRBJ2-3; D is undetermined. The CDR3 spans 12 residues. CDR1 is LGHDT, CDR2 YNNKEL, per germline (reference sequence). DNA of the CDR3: TGTGCCGGCAGCCAAGAGAGTGATACGCAGTATTTT. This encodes CAGSQESDTQYF.

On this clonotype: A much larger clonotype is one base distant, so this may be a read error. CDR3 in amino acids: CASSYDRGMNYGYTF. The CDR3 region has the DNA TGCGCCAGCAGCTACGACAGGGGAATGAACTATGGCTACACCTTC. This chain links TRBV4-1 with TRBJ1-2; 8 nucleotides agree with TRBD1. The CDR3 is 15 residues long. Trimming cost V 5 bases and J 2 bases; bases outside gene matches: 7. Germline assignment: CDR1 MGHRA and CDR2 YSYEKL.

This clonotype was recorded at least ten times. The CDR3: CASSGGRGQPQHF. The CDR3 bases are TGTGCCAGTAGTGGAGGCAGGGGTCAGCCCCAGCATTTT. The chain is built from TRBV19 and TRBJ1-5; a weak D match, TRBD1 (6 bases). This CDR3 region has 13 residues. Trimming left V 5 bases short and J 6 bases short, with 11 bases between. Per the germline V gene, CDR1 is LNHDA and CDR2 is SQIVND (reference sequence).